One sample yielded the 2 T cell receptor beta chains listed below, sequenced in a study of T cell responses to AZD1222 COVID-19 vaccine. Measured with immunoSEQ multiplex PCR; TCRdb has only the in-frame clones, and not every one. The table records approximately 130,000 clones, 80% to 95% of them present only once. The sample in question was peripheral blood, obtained 28 days after the second AZD1222 dose. Source of these receptors: an adult who received the AZD1222 COVID-19 vaccine.

The V call is TRBV2, the J call TRBJ2-7, with 11 bases aligning to TRBD2. Germline V gene sequence: CDR1 SNHLY, CDR2 FYNNEI. This CDR3 has 16 amino acids. With 0 bases clipped from V and 6 bases from J, the junction kept 7 bases outside the gene matches. CDR3 in amino acids: CASSEARLAGPVEQYF. In nucleotides, the CDR3 is TGTGCCAGCAGTGAAGCGCGACTAGCGGGACCCGTCGAGCAGTACTTC.

The chain has TRBV6-6 and TRBJ1-1, with 7 bases fitting TRBD1. The trim removed 5 bases at V and 0 bases at J, leaving 3 bases unmatched. The CDR3 totals 14 residues. The germline V gene has CDR1 MNHNY and CDR2 SVGAGI (reference sequence). The CDR3: CASSHGTVNTEAFF. The CDR3 nucleotides read TGTGCCAGCAGTCACGGGACAGTGAACACTGAAGCTTTCTTT.